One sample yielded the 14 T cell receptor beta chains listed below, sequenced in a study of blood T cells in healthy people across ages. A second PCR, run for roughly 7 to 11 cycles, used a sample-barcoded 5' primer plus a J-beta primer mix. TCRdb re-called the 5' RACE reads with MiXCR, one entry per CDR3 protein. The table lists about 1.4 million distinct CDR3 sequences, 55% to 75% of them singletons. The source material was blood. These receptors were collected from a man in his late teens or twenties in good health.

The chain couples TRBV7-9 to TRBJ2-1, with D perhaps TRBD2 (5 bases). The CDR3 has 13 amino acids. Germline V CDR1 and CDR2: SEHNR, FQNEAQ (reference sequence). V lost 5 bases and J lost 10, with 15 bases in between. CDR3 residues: CASSPSEVDEQFF. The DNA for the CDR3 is TGTGCCAGCAGCCCATCGGAGGTTGACGAGCAGTTCTTC.

The CDR3, as DNA: TGTGCCAGCAGACCCATCCTGGGAGACTATGGCTACACCTTC. It is translated as CASRPILGDYGYTF. V and J are TRBV28 and TRBJ1-2; D is uncertain. V gave up 6 bases and J gave up 3 bases, with 14 bases separating them. The CDR3 consists of 14 residues. CDR1 and CDR2 (germline): MDHEN, SYDVKM.

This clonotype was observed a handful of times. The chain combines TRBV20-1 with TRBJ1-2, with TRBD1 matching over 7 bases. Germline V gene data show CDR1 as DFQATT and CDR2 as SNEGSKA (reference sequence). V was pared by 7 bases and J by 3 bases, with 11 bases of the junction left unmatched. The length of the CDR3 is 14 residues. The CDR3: CSGWFRTGDYGYTF. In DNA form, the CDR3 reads TGCAGTGGGTGGTTCAGGACAGGAGACTATGGCTACACCTTC.

CDR3 sequence: CASGSGLRNNEQFF. Written as DNA, the CDR3 is TGTGCCAGCGGTTCCGGACTACGGAACAATGAGCAGTTCTTC. The chain is built from TRBV7-9 and TRBJ2-1, with D maybe TRBD2 (6 bases). Germline V lookup: CDR1 SEHNR, CDR2 FQNEAQ (reference sequence). Deletions cut 8 bases from V and 5 bases from J, with 16 bases between. The CDR3 is made up of 14 amino acids.

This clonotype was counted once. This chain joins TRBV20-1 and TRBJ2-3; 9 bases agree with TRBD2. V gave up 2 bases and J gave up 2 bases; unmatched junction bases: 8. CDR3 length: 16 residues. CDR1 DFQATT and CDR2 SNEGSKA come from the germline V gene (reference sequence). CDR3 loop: CSARNGLAGNTDTQYF. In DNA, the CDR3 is TGCAGTGCTAGAAATGGGCTAGCGGGGAACACAGATACGCAGTATTTT.

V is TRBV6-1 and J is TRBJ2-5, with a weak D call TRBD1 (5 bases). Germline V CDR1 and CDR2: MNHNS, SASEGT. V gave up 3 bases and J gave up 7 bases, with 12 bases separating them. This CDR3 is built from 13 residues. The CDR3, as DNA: TGTGCCAGCAGTGACAACTTAAGGGGGACCCAGTACTTC. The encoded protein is CASSDNLRGTQYF.

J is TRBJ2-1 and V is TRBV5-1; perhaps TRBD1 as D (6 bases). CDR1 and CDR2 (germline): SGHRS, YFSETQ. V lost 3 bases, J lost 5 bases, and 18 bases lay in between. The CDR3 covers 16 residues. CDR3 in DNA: TGCGCCAGCAGCTCTAACCGACAGGTCCTAAACAATGAGCAGTTCTTC. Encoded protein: CASSSNRQVLNNEQFF.

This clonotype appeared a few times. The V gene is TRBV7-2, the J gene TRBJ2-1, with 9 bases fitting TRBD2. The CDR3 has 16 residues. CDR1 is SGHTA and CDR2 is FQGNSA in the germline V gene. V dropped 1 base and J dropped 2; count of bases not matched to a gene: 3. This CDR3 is CASSLEAGGAYNEQFF. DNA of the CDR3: TGTGCCAGCAGCTTAGAAGCGGGAGGAGCCTACAATGAGCAGTTCTTC.

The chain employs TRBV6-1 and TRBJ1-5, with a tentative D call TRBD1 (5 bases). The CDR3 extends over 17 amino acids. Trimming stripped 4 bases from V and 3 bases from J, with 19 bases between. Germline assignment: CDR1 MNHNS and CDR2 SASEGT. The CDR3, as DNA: TGTGCCAGCAGTGCTGGAGGGGCGACAGTTTTCAATCAGCCCCAGCATTTT. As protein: CASSAGGATVFNQPQHF.

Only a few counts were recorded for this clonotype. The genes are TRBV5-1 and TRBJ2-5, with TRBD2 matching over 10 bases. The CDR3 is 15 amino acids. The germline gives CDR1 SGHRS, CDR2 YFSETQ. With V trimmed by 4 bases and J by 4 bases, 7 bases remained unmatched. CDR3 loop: CASSRLAGDPETQYF. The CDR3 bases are TGCGCCAGCAGCCGTCTAGCGGGGGATCCAGAGACCCAGTACTTC.

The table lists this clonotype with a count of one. CDR3 amino acids: CASSSNSGWGQETQYF. In DNA form, the CDR3 reads TGTGCCAGCAGCTCAAACTCAGGGTGGGGCCAAGAGACCCAGTACTTC. The rearrangement joins TRBV5-5 to TRBJ2-5; D may be TRBD1 (5 bases). CDR3 length: 16 amino acids. Trimming pared 3 bases from V and 1 base from J, leaving 16 bases between. The germline V gene has CDR1 SGHKS and CDR2 YYEKEE (reference sequence).

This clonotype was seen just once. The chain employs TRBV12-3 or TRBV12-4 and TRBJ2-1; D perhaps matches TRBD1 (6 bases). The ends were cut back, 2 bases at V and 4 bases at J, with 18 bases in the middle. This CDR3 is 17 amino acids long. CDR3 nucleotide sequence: TGTGCCAGCAGTTTAAGTCCCCAACTAGACAGGTACAATGAGCAGTTCTTC. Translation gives CASSLSPQLDRYNEQFF.

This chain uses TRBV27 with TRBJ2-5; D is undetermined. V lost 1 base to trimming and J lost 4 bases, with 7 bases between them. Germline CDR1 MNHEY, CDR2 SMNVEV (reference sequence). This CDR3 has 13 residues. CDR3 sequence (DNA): TGTGCCAGCAGTTTATTGGGTAGAGAGACCCAGTACTTC. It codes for CASSLLGRETQYF.

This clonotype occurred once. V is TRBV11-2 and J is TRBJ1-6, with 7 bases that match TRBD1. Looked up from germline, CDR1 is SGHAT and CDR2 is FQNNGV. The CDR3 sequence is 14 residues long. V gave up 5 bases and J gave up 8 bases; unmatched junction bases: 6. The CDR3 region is CASSPRGVDSPLHF. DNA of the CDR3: TGTGCCAGCAGCCCCAGGGGGGTTGATTCACCCCTCCACTTT. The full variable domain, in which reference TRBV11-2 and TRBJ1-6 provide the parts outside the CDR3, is EAGVAQSPRYKIIEKRQSVAFWCNPISGHATLYWYQQILGQGPKLLIQFQNNGVVDDSQLPKDRFSAERLKGVDSTLKIQPAKLEDSAVYLCASSPRGVDSPLHFGNGTRLTVT.